What follows are 10 T cell receptor beta chains derived from one specimen sequenced in a study of blood T cells in healthy people across ages. Using a J-beta primer mix together with a sample-barcoded 5' primer, a second PCR was run for roughly 6 to 12 cycles. TCRdb used MiXCR to reprocess the 5' RACE reads, holding one entry per CDR3 protein. The table records 1,500,000 or so distinct CDR3 sequences, roughly 59% of them present only once. The sequenced sample consisted of blood. Source of these receptors: a man aged 18-30 years in good health.

This chain uses TRBV12-3 or TRBV12-4 with TRBJ2-4; TRBD1 agrees at 9 bases. The CDR3 contains 14 residues. The J segment lost 4 bases and the V segment lost 5 bases, leaving 3 bases of the junction unmatched. CDR3 residues: CASSTGTGKNIQYF. DNA for the CDR3: TGTGCCAGCAGTACCGGGACAGGGAAAAACATTCAGTACTTC.

The CDR3 DNA is TGTGCCAGCAGTACCGGGACAGGGGTTCTTGGTGGGACTGAAGCTTTCTTT. It specifies CASSTGTGVLGGTEAFF. V and J are TRBV11-1 and TRBJ1-1; 10 bases match TRBD1. Germline CDR1 is SGHAT and CDR2 is FQDESV (reference sequence). This CDR3 spans 17 amino acids. Losses at the gene ends were 6 bases for V and 5 bases for J; bases not matched to a gene: 15.

There are a few counts of this clonotype. The rearrangement joins TRBV5-1 to TRBJ2-1; D remains unclear. Trimming removed 4 bases from V and 7 bases from J, with 9 bases in between. CDR3 length equals 12 residues. Germline CDR1 and CDR2: SGHRS and YFSETQ. CDR3 residues: CASSGNENEQFF. The CDR3 nucleotides are TGCGCCAGCAGCGGCAACGAGAATGAGCAGTTCTTC.

The V call is TRBV25-1, the J call TRBJ1-4; 7 positions match TRBD1. V was clipped by 4 bases and J by 6 bases; unmatched bases: 14. Per germline, CDR1 MGHDK and CDR2 SYGVNS. CDR3 length: 17 residues. This CDR3 is CASSGQGVWRLDEKLFF. DNA for the CDR3: TGTGCCAGCAGTGGGCAGGGGGTATGGCGACTGGATGAAAAACTGTTTTTT.

In this sample, this clonotype turned up many times. The chain joins TRBV7-2 to TRBJ1-1; tentative D call: TRBD1 (5 bases). The germline CDR1 and CDR2 sequences are SGHTA and FQGNSA. The V gene lost 0 bases and the J gene lost 2 bases, with 7 bases spanning the gap. CDR3 length: 14 amino acids. The CDR3 DNA sequence: TGTGCCAGCAGCTTAGCAGGGACCAACACTGAAGCTTTCTTT. Protein: CASSLAGTNTEAFF.

The V gene is TRBV5-6, the J gene TRBJ2-3; D unclear. Trimming removed 1 base at V and 4 bases at J, with 16 bases between. Looked up from germline, CDR1 is SGHDT and CDR2 is YYEEEE. This CDR3 comprises 16 residues. The CDR3 sequence is CASSLRAVRPSDTQYF. The CDR3 region has the DNA TGTGCCAGCAGCTTGAGGGCGGTCCGCCCTTCAGATACGCAGTATTTT.

This chain joins TRBV6-2 or TRBV6-3 and TRBJ2-1; no firm D call. Trimming took 4 bases from V and 6 from J, leaving 16 bases between them. Germline lookup yields CDR1 MNHEY and CDR2 SVGEGT. The CDR3 covers 15 residues. For the CDR3, the DNA is TGTGCCAGCAGTTCGGACCCCAGCACGGTCAATGAGCAGTTCTTC. Protein sequence: CASSSDPSTVNEQFF.

The chain is built from TRBV6-6 and TRBJ2-1; TRBD2 aligns across 12 bases. The ends lost 6 bases at V and 6 bases at J; junction bases unmatched: 9. The germline V gene encodes CDR1 MNHNY and CDR2 SVGAGI (reference sequence). The CDR3 consists of 16 residues. The CDR3 DNA sequence: TGTGCCAGCAGCCGCGGACTAGCGGGAATCATCAATGAGCAGTTCTTC. Residues: CASSRGLAGIINEQFF.

The chain is built from TRBV4-2 and TRBJ2-1; 7 bases are shared with TRBD1. V lost 2 bases, J lost 7 bases, and 8 bases stayed unmatched. The CDR3 runs 15 residues. Germline V gene data show CDR1 as LGHNA and CDR2 as YNFKEQ. The CDR3 DNA reads as TGTGCCAGCAGCCAAATGGGACAGTTCCTGAATGAGCAGTTCTTC. It yields the protein CASSQMGQFLNEQFF.

This clonotype was found a few times. V is TRBV28 and J is TRBJ2-7, with D unresolved. The V gene lost 9 bases and the J gene lost 3 bases, with 12 bases spanning the gap. The CDR3 is 12 amino acids. CDR1 and CDR2 (germline): MDHEN, SYDVKM. The CDR3 nucleotides read TGTGCCAGTCTAAGCACTAACTACGAGCAGTACTTC. Protein product: CASLSTNYEQYF.